A single TCR beta chain is shown here with its context. Its specificity is not known. This sample is part of a study of T cell responses to AZD1222 COVID-19 vaccine. Study-wide context: Pooling covered second doses at about 4 or about 12 weeks.

Points from the study as a whole: A reported finding is that nearly half of spike-specific TCRs target unmutated variant regions. Spike-wide vaccine-associated CD4 TCRs dominated at 160-218 and 743-854. In a largely white British group with more females than males, clonal diversity was possibly underestimated.

CDR3 length equals 13 residues. Germline CDR1 is LGHNA and CDR2 is YNFKEQ. Trimming took off 1 base at V and 6 bases at J, with 10 bases between the two ends. Data came from immunoSEQ multiplex PCR; TCRdb stores just in-frame clones and leaves some out. The repertoire holds some 200,000 clones, with 70% to 90% as singletons. This chain uses TRBV4-2 with TRBJ2-7, with D perhaps given as TRBD1 or TRBD2 (5 bases each). Source: peripheral blood, taken on day 0 of AZD1222 vaccination. The clonotype comes from an adult in good health. CDR3 in amino acids: CASSQVGVGEQYF. The CDR3 nucleotides are TGTGCCAGCAGCCAAGTGGGGGTTGGCGAGCAGTACTTC.